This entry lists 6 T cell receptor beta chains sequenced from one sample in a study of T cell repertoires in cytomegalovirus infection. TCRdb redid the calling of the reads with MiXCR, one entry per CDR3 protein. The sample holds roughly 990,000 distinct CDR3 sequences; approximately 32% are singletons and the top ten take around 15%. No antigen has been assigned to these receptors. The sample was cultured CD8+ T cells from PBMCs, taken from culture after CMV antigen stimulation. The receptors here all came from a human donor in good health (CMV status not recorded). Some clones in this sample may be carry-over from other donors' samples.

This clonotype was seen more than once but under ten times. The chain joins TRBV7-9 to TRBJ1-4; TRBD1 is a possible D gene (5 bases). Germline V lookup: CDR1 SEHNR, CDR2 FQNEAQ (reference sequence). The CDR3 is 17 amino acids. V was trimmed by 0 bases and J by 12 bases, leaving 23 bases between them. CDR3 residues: CASSLAPPGDLVSELFF. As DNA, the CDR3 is TGTGCCAGCAGCTTAGCGCCTCCGGGGGACCTCGTATCGGAACTGTTTTTT. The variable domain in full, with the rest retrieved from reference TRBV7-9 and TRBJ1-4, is DTGVSQNPRHKITKRGQNVTFRCDPISEHNRLYWYRQTLGQGPEFLTYFQNEAQLEKSRLLSDRFSAERPKGSFSTLEIQRTEQGDSAMYLCASSLAPPGDLVSELFFGSGTQLSVL.

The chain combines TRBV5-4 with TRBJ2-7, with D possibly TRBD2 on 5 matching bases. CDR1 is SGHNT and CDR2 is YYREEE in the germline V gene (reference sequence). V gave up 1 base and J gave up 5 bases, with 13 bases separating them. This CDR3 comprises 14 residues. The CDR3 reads CASSLTAARDEQYF. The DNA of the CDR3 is TGTGCCAGCAGCTTGACAGCGGCTCGCGACGAGCAGTACTTC.

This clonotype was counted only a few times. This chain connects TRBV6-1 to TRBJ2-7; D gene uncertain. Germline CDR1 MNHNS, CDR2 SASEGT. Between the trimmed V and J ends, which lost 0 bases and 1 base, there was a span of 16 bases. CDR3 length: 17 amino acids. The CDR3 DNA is TGTGCCAGCAGTGAAGCGCTTCTGGGGTCAGGTTCCTACGAGCAGTACTTC. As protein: CASSEALLGSGSYEQYF.

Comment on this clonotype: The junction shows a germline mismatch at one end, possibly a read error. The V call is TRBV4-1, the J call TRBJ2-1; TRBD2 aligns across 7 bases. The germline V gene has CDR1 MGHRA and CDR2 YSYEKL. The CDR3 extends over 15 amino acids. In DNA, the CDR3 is TGTGCCAGCAGCCAAGATGCTAGCGGCTACAATGAGCAGTTCTTC. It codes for CASSQDASGYNEQFF.

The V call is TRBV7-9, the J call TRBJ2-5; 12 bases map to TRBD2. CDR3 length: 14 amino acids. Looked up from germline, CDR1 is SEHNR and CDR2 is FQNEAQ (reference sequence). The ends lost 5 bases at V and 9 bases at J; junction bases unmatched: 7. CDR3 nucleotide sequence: TGTGCCAGCAGCCGACTAGCGGGGGCCAGGGCCCAGTACTTC. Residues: CASSRLAGARAQYF.

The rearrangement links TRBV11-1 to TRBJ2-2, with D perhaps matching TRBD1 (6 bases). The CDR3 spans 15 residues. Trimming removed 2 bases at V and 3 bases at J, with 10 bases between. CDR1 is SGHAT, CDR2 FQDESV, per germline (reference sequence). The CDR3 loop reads CASSLRQAYTGELFF. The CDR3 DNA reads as TGTGCCAGCAGCTTAAGACAGGCCTACACCGGGGAGCTGTTTTTT.